The clone carrying this T cell receptor (beta chain) was recorded once. Antigen unknown. Germline V gives CDR1 SGDLS, CDR2 YYNGEE. The CDR3 spans 13 residues. V lost 0 bases and J 5 bases, leaving 7 bases between the germline ends. This entry comes from a study of cytomegalovirus exposure and HLA in healthy donors. Both 60 Vbeta primers and 13 Jbeta primers went into the PCR. Libraries were prepared by immunoSEQ multiplex PCR; TCRdb keeps only in-frame clonotypes and omits some of them. The profile covers around 150,000 clones, with 60% to 85% appearing a single time and 1.5% to 2% taken by the ten largest. Findings of the study overall: The majority of TCR sequences were rare, yet some public TCRs appeared in many donors.

This chain connects TRBV9 to TRBJ2-3; D unclear. The sample comprised PBMCs. This receptor was taken from a female donor in good health and CMV-seropositive. The CDR3 sequence is CASSVASQDTQYF. The DNA of the CDR3 is TGTGCCAGCAGCGTAGCCAGTCAAGATACGCAGTATTTT.